This T cell receptor (beta chain) was recovered during a study of OX40 agonist ivuxolimab in advanced cancers. Study-level information: Three individuals attained partial responses, comprising one hepatocellular carcinoma case and two cutaneous melanoma cases.

Concerning this clone itself: What it binds is unknown.

Study-wide points: In CD8+ T cells, expanded clones were on average more numerous than in CD4+.

The CDR3 covers 15 residues. The V end was cut by 6 bases, the J end by 3 bases, with 16 bases between. Looked up from germline, CDR1 is ENHRY and CDR2 is SYGVKD. Produced via immunoSEQ multiplex PCR; TCRdb's table is partial and in-frame only. Among approximately 63,000 clones listed, approximately 79% were seen once. The sample here was CD4+ or CD8+ T cells sorted from blood, taken in a trial of the OX40 agonist ivuxolimab. J is TRBJ2-3 and V is TRBV10-3, with D maybe TRBD2 (6 bases). The TCR sequence derives from an adult with an advanced solid tumor such as melanoma, head and neck, liver or kidney cancer. CDR3 in DNA: TGTGCCATCAGAAATGGCGGGGCTGGAACAGATACGCAGTATTTT. Amino acids: CAIRNGGAGTDTQYF.